This T cell receptor beta chain was found in a study of T cell responses to AZD1222 COVID-19 vaccine (dated by TCRdb to the early 2020s). For the study in its entirety: AZD1222 recipients whose second dose came at about 4 weeks and those whose second dose came at about 12 weeks were combined into one group, since spike-specific TCR depth and breadth did not differ between the two schedules. TCR sequencing covered some 240 trial participants: 200 to 220 given two doses of AZD1222 and 26 given two doses of MenACWY control vaccine. Enrollment into the trials was organized by age into subgroups of 18-55, 56-69 and 70-plus years, and those subgroups contained about 150, 27 and 61 TCR-sequenced participants, respectively.

V drops 4 bases and J drops 9 bases, leaving 10 bases in between. Via the germline V gene, CDR1 is MNHEY and CDR2 SVGEGT. The CDR3 covers 12 residues, taking in both the cysteine and the phenylalanine. Of all the DNA, just the CDR3 is kept, 36 bases in frame from base 1. The sample's time point label is to be understood as: baseline before first vaccination. The vaccinee samples were drawn from two UK trials, COV001 and COV002, one of which was a single-blind randomized controlled phase 2/3 trial testing AZD1222 (ChAdOx1 nCoV-19) in healthy adults. For TCRbeta chain sequencing, PBMC samples from trial participants were taken at day 0 and at day 28 after the second dose. Comment on this clone: Its binding antigen is unknown. Qualities for individual bases were not recorded, and no much larger clone is one base off.

The CDR3 regions of human TCRbeta chains were analyzed by immunosequencing. In the authors' own workflow: Repertoire TCRs were checked for matches against a reference library of SARS-CoV-2-specific TCRs that had been generated using the MIRA antigen-specificity platform. Breadth meant the fraction of unique TCRs that were SARS-CoV-2-associated, whereas depth meant the fraction of total T cells that were SARS-CoV-2-associated. Using the MIRA data, each spike-specific TCR was mapped to the spike region that the TCR reacts to and placed in a CD4 or CD8 class. Log10-transformed breadth and depth values were compared by one-way ANOVA with Sidak's multiple comparisons tests. TCRdb's version of the immuneACCESS table is confined to in-frame rearrangements and falls short of the full clone set. An unresolved V gene accounts for under half of the shortfall where checked; the remainder is of unknown origin. V, J and clone size reflect that table, while D and trimming were determined from the DNA. In this sample the table shows tens of thousands of clones, roughly nine tenths of which occur a single time. In total, the top ten clones hold approximately 2.1% of the sample.

The paper as a whole reports these results and caveats: Conclusions about previously exposed vaccinees are limited because only five or six AZD1222 recipients were SARS-CoV-2 seropositive at baseline. Participants were mostly white British and included more females than males, and it was suggested by the authors that clonal diversity may have been underestimated. The 56-69-year group was small, and its depth increase did not reach significance, likely because of low power. A significant rise in spike-specific TCR breadth and depth was observed after two AZD1222 doses relative to day 0 and relative to MenACWY recipients. Because no day 14 peak-response samples were available, repertoires were characterized only after the peak T cell response. Epitopes outside the regions mutated in the B.1.351 and B.1.1.7 variants were reportedly recognized by nearly half of the unique spike-specific TCRs. The vaccine-associated CD4 TCRs covered the entire spike protein, and the dominant responses fell in regions 160-218 and 743-854.

The source material was peripheral blood, sampled on day 0 of AZD1222 vaccination. The sequence is built from TRBV6-2 or TRBV6-3 and TRBJ2-1; the D gene identity is not certain. The clonotype was recovered from an adult in good health. The encoded CDR3 is CASSSPRAEQFF. In nucleotides, the sequence is TGTGCCAGCAGTTCCCCCCGTGCTGAGCAGTTCTTC.